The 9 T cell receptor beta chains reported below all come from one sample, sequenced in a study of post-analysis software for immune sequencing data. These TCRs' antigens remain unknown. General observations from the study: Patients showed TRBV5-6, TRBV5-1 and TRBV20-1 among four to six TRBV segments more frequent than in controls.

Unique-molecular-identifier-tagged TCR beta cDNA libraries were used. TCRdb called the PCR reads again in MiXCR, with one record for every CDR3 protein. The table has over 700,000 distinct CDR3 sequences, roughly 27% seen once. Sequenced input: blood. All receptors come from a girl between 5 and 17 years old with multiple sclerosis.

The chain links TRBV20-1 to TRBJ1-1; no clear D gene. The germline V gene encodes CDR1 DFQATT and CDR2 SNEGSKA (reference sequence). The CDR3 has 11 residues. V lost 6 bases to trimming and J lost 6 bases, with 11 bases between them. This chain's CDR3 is CSAEVQAEAFF. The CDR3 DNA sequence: TGCAGTGCCGAGGTGCAGGCTGAAGCTTTCTTT.

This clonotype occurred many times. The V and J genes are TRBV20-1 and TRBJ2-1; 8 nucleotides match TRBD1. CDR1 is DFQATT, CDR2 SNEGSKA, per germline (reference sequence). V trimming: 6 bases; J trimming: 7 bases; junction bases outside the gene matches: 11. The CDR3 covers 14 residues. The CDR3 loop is CSAPEGRGRNEQFF. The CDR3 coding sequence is TGCAGTGCCCCAGAGGGCAGGGGGCGAAATGAGCAGTTCTTC.

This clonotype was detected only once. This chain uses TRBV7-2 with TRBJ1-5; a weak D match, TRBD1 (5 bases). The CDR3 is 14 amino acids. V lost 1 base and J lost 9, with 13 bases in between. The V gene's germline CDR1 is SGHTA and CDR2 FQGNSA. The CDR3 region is CASSLVTGQGPQHF. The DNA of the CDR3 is TGTGCCAGCAGCTTAGTAACCGGCCAGGGGCCCCAGCATTTT.

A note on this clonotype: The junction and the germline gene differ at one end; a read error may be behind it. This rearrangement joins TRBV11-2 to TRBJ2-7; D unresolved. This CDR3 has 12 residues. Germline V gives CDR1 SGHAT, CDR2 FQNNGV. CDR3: CAGSLGRYEQYF. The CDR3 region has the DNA TGTGCCGGCAGCTTAGGCAGGTACGAGCAGTACTTC.

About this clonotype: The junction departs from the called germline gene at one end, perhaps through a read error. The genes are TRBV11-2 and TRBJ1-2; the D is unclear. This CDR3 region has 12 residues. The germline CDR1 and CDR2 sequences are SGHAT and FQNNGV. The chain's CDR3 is CASSTALPGYTF. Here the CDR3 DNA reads TGTGCCAGCAGCACTGCCCTTCCAGGCTATACCTTC.

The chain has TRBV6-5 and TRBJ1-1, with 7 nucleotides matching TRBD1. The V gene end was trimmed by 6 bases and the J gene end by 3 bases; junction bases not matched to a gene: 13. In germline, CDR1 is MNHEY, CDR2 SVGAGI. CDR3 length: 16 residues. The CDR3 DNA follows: TGTGCCAGCAGAATCCGACAGGGTTTAGGGCACACTGAAGCTTTCTTT. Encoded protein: CASRIRQGLGHTEAFF.

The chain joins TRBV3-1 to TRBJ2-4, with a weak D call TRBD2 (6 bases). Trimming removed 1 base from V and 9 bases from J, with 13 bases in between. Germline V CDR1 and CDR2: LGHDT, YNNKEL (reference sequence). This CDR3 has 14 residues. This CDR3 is CASSQGPTGGIQYF. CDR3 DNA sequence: TGTGCCAGCAGCCAAGGACCCACCGGGGGCATTCAGTACTTC.

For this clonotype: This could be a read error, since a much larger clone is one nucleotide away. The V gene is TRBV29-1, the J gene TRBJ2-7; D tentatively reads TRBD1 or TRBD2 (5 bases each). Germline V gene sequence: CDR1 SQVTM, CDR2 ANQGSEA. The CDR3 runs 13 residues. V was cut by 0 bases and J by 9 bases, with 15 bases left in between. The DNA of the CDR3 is TGCAGCGTTGAAGAGGGACCCACCAGGTCGCAGTACTTC. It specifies CSVEEGPTRSQYF.

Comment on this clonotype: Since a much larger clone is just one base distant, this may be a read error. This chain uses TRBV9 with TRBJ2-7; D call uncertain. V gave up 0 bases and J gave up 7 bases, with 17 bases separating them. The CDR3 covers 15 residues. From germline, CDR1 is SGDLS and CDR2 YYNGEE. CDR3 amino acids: CASSVGGLSYNEQYF. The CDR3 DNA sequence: TGTGCCAGCAGCGTAGGCGGCCTTTCCTACAATGAGCAGTACTTC.